These 25 T cell receptor beta chains share one sample of origin, sequenced in a study of blood T cell repertoires in COVID-19. Here immunoSEQ multiplex PCR was the method, and the copy in TCRdb shows in-frame clones only, minus some. The sample has 150,000 or so clones, 80% seen once. The sample comprised peripheral blood. The source of these receptors is a man in his 60s with acute or convalescent COVID-19.

This chain links TRBV4-3 with TRBJ1-6, with 9 nucleotides matching TRBD1. The length of the CDR3 is 14 residues. Trimming cost V 3 bases and J 9 bases; bases outside gene matches: 3. Germline V gene lookup returns CDR1 LGHNA and CDR2 YSLEER. CDR3 residues: CASSQGQGGSPLHF. The CDR3 DNA sequence: TGCGCCAGCAGCCAGGGACAGGGCGGTTCACCCCTCCACTTT.

J is TRBJ2-1 and V is TRBV5-5; 8 positions match TRBD1. The germline V gene encodes CDR1 SGHKS and CDR2 YYEKEE (reference sequence). The V gene end was trimmed by 4 bases and the J gene end by 6 bases; junction bases not matched to a gene: 9. The length of the CDR3 is 15 residues. The CDR3 spells CASSPPQGAVNEQFF. The CDR3, as DNA: TGTGCCAGCAGCCCCCCCCAGGGGGCCGTCAATGAGCAGTTCTTC.

The chain combines TRBV27 with TRBJ1-2; 8 bases map to TRBD1. Trimming took 6 bases from V and 3 from J; bases not matched to a gene: 6. The length of the CDR3 is 14 residues. In germline, CDR1 is MNHEY, CDR2 SMNVEV (reference sequence). CDR3: CASSPGGAYYGYTF. CDR3 bases: TGTGCCAGCAGCCCAGGGGGCGCGTACTATGGCTACACCTTC.

V and J are TRBV7-2 and TRBJ2-1, with TRBD2 matching 9 bases. The CDR3 is made up of 18 amino acids. V lost 5 bases to trimming and J lost 3 bases; unmatched junction nucleotides: 14. Germline V gene sequence: CDR1 SGHTA, CDR2 FQGNSA. The CDR3 protein is CASSPRRASGAYYNEQFF. As DNA, the CDR3 is TGTGCCAGCAGCCCCAGACGGGCTAGCGGGGCATACTACAATGAGCAGTTCTTC. Supplemented by reference TRBV7-2 and TRBJ2-1, the full variable domain reads GAGVSQSPSNKVTEKGKDVELRCDPISGHTALYWYRQSLGQGLEFLIYFQGNSAPDKSGLPSDRFSAERTGGSVSTLTIQRTQQEDSAVYLCASSPRRASGAYYNEQFFGPGTRLTVL.

The rearrangement links TRBV7-2 to TRBJ2-2; 11 nucleotides align to TRBD2. V was clipped by 4 bases and J by 6 bases; unmatched bases: 10. Germline CDR1 reads SGHTA; CDR2 reads FQGNSA. The CDR3 is 17 amino acids. CDR3 sequence reads: CASSSLSTSGISGELFF. CDR3 bases: TGTGCCAGCAGCTCTCTATCGACTAGCGGGATATCCGGGGAGCTGTTTTTT.

The chain links TRBV11-2 to TRBJ2-1; a weak D match, TRBD2 (5 bases). Per the germline V gene, CDR1 is SGHAT and CDR2 is FQNNGV. V was shortened by 2 bases and J by 3 bases, with 11 bases between the two germline ends. This CDR3 comprises 15 residues. DNA of the CDR3: TGTGCCAGCAGCTTAATGCGGGTTAGCTACAATGAGCAGTTCTTC. This gives the protein CASSLMRVSYNEQFF.

The rearrangement joins TRBV28 to TRBJ1-6; tentatively, D is TRBD1 (5 bases). This CDR3 comprises 17 residues. Deletions cut 1 base from V and 7 bases from J, with 17 bases between. Germline values: CDR1 MDHEN, CDR2 SYDVKM. The CDR3 sequence is CASSLFLKGMGNSPLHF. The CDR3 nucleotides read TGTGCCAGCAGTTTATTTTTGAAGGGGATGGGGAATTCACCCCTCCACTTT. The full variable domain, completed using reference TRBV28 and TRBJ1-6, is DVKVTQSSRYLVKRTGEKVFLECVQDMDHENMFWYRQDPGLGLRLIYFSYDVKMKEKGDIPEGYSVSREKKERFSLILESASTNQTSMYLCASSLFLKGMGNSPLHFGNGTRLTVT.

J is TRBJ1-3 and V is TRBV28, with 7 bases that match TRBD1. Germline loops: CDR1 MDHEN, CDR2 SYDVKM. Unmatched junction bases numbered 11, after V lost 5 bases and J lost 1 base. The CDR3 runs 17 residues. CDR3 bases: TGTGCCAGCAGTCAGCAGCCGGGACAGACTTCTGGAAACACCATATATTTT. Translated: CASSQQPGQTSGNTIYF.

The gene calls are TRBV5-1 and TRBJ2-6, with unresolved D. Trimming removed 6 bases at V and 0 bases at J, with 13 bases between. CDR3 length: 16 amino acids. Germline V gene sequence: CDR1 SGHRS, CDR2 YFSETQ. CDR3 DNA: TGCGCCAGCAAGAGAGGAGAGAGCTCTGGGGCCAACGTCCTGACTTTC. It encodes CASKRGESSGANVLTF.

In nucleotides, the CDR3 is TGTGCCAGCAGTTTATATGGGACAGGCCTATACAATGAGCAGTTCTTC. Its translation is CASSLYGTGLYNEQFF. This chain uses TRBV27 with TRBJ2-1; TRBD1 agrees at 8 bases. Germline V gene sequence: CDR1 MNHEY, CDR2 SMNVEV (reference sequence). The CDR3 runs to 16 residues. J was trimmed by 4 bases and V by 1 base; bases with no gene match: 6.

V gene TRBV7-3 combines with J gene TRBJ2-5; a weak D match, TRBD2 (5 bases). CDR1 is SGHTA, CDR2 FQGTGA, per germline. V lost 2 bases, J lost 2 bases, and 9 bases lay in between. The CDR3 is 14 residues long. CDR3 nucleotides: TGTGCCAGCAGCTTAGAGAGGGCGCAAGAGACCCAGTACTTC. This codes for CASSLERAQETQYF.

This CDR3 reads CAISPGTSGITDTQYF. For the CDR3, the DNA is TGTGCCATCAGTCCCGGGACTAGCGGGATCACAGATACGCAGTATTTT. The chain uses TRBV10-3 and TRBJ2-3, with 13 bases identical to TRBD2. CDR1 is ENHRY and CDR2 is SYGVKD in the germline V gene. This CDR3 has 16 residues. Losses at the gene ends were 5 bases for V and 2 bases for J; bases not matched to a gene: 4.

The chain links TRBV5-6 to TRBJ2-5; possibly TRBD2 for D (5 bases). CDR1 is SGHDT and CDR2 is YYEEEE in the germline V gene. There are 18 residues in the CDR3. V dropped 0 bases and J dropped 1 base, with 19 bases sitting between them. The CDR3 nucleotides read TGTGCCAGCAGCTTGGATGAAGACGAGGGCTGGTTCCAAGAGACCCAGTACTTC. Translated: CASSLDEDEGWFQETQYF.

The CDR3 DNA reads as TGTGCCAGCAGCGCCGGACAGGGTTCGGTGACTAATGAAAAACTGTTTTTT. This codes for CASSAGQGSVTNEKLFF. The chain carries TRBV5-4 and TRBJ1-4, with 8 positions matching TRBD1. V shed 4 bases and J 2 bases; nucleotides not matched to a gene: 10. In germline, CDR1 is SGHNT, CDR2 YYREEE (reference sequence). This CDR3 has 17 amino acids.

The chain couples TRBV19 to TRBJ2-7; TRBD2 matches at 7 bases. CDR3 length: 15 residues. V was clipped by 6 bases and J by 0 bases; unmatched bases: 8. Germline CDR1 reads LNHDA; CDR2 reads SQIVND (reference sequence). The CDR3 protein is CASSPDGRSSYEQYF. CDR3 bases: TGTGCCAGTAGCCCTGACGGGAGGAGCTCCTACGAGCAGTACTTC.

The chain carries TRBV5-6 and TRBJ2-7; no firm D call. Germline assignment: CDR1 SGHDT and CDR2 YYEEEE. CDR3 length: 11 residues. The germline V and J ends were trimmed by 4 bases and 6 bases, with 8 bases remaining between them. CDR3 coding DNA: TGTGCCAGCAGCCAGAGGTTCGAGCAGTACTTC. Its translation is CASSQRFEQYF. The variable domain in full, completed from reference TRBV5-6 and TRBJ2-7, reads DAGVTQSPTHLIKTRGQQVTLRCSPKSGHDTVSWYQQALGQGPQFIFQYYEEEERQRGNFPDRFSGHQFPNYSSELNVNALLLGDSALYLCASSQRFEQYFGPGTRLTVT.

This chain uses TRBV6-2 or TRBV6-3 with TRBJ2-1; D is possibly TRBD1 (5 bases). The CDR3 covers 15 residues. The germline gives CDR1 MNHEY, CDR2 SVGEGT. With 4 bases removed from V and 9 bases from J, the gap between germline ends came to 19 bases. The CDR3: CASSWYQGVGSEQFF. The CDR3 DNA reads as TGTGCCAGCAGTTGGTACCAAGGGGTGGGAAGTGAGCAGTTCTTC.

The chain uses TRBV5-5 and TRBJ1-4, with 8 bases that match TRBD1. Germline V gene sequence: CDR1 SGHKS, CDR2 YYEKEE (reference sequence). V trimming: 4 bases; J trimming: 7 bases; junction bases outside the gene matches: 9. The CDR3 is made up of 15 amino acids. In DNA, the CDR3 is TGTGCCAGCAGCGTATACCAGGGGGCGAGTGAAAAACTGTTTTTT. Its translation: CASSVYQGASEKLFF.

The V and J genes are TRBV5-1 and TRBJ2-1; 9 nucleotides match TRBD2. The V gene's germline CDR1 is SGHRS and CDR2 YFSETQ. This CDR3 has 18 amino acids. The V gene end was trimmed by 4 bases and the J gene end by 0 bases; junction bases not matched to a gene: 11. The CDR3 here is CASSTRPSGTSSYNEQFF. The DNA for the CDR3 is TGCGCCAGCAGCACCCGACCTAGCGGGACGAGCTCCTACAATGAGCAGTTCTTC.

The J gene is TRBJ2-5, the V gene TRBV5-4; 14 bases are shared with TRBD2. CDR3 length: 15 residues. Germline CDR1 is SGHNT and CDR2 is YYREEE (reference sequence). Trimming took 5 bases from V and 4 from J; bases not matched to a gene: 4. The CDR3 region has the DNA TGTGCCAGCAGACCTGGGACTAGCGGGAGAGAGACCCAGTACTTC. Translated, it gives CASRPGTSGRETQYF.

CDR3 nucleotide sequence: TGTGCCACCCAACCGGGGAGGCCCGGGGAGCTGTTTTTT. It is translated as CATQPGRPGELFF. The rearrangement uses TRBV12-3 or TRBV12-4 and TRBJ2-2; tentative D call: TRBD2 (6 bases). The ends were cut back, 10 bases at V and 6 bases at J, with 15 bases in the middle. The CDR3 runs 13 residues.

This clone was counted a single time. This sequence joins TRBV7-2 and TRBJ1-1; D remains ambiguous. The germline gives CDR1 SGHTA, CDR2 FQGNSA. The CDR3 totals 15 residues. Trimming took off 2 bases at V and 5 bases at J, with 15 bases between the two ends. Here the CDR3 reads CASSLTTTSRTEAFF. The CDR3 DNA reads TGTGCCAGCAGCTTAACGACAACCTCCCGAACTGAAGCTTTCTTT. The full variable domain, with the rest looked up from reference TRBV7-2 and TRBJ1-1, is GAGVSQSPSNKVTEKGKDVELRCDPISGHTALYWYRQSLGQGLEFLIYFQGNSAPDKSGLPSDRFSAERTGGSVSTLTIQRTQQEDSAVYLCASSLTTTSRTEAFFGQGTRLTVV.

V is TRBV7-9 and J is TRBJ2-3; a possible D gene is TRBD1 (6 bases). The CDR3 extends over 18 amino acids. Trimming cost V 5 bases and J 1 base, with 22 bases left between them. Germline CDR1 reads SEHNR; CDR2 reads FQNEAQ (reference sequence). The CDR3 sequence is CASSASTGSRGGTDTQYF. The CDR3 DNA reads as TGTGCCAGCAGCGCCTCGACAGGTTCCCGAGGGGGCACAGATACGCAGTATTTT. The variable domain in full, completed from reference TRBV7-9 and TRBJ2-3, reads DTGVSQNPRHKITKRGQNVTFRCDPISEHNRLYWYRQTLGQGPEFLTYFQNEAQLEKSRLLSDRFSAERPKGSFSTLEIQRTEQGDSAMYLCASSASTGSRGGTDTQYFGPGTRLTVL.

The chain employs TRBV6-6 and TRBJ2-7; 10 bases line up with TRBD2. Trimming at V came to 9 bases and at J to 0 bases, leaving 2 bases not matched to a gene. Germline CDR1 MNHNY, CDR2 SVGAGI (reference sequence). This CDR3 region has 13 residues. The DNA for the CDR3 is TGTGCCAGTACTAGCGGGGTCTCCTACGAGCAGTACTTC. This encodes CASTSGVSYEQYF.

The J gene is TRBJ2-1, the V gene TRBV14, with 7 bases that match TRBD1. The ends lost 5 bases at V and 4 bases at J; junction bases unmatched: 14. The CDR3 runs to 17 residues. Germline V gene sequence: CDR1 SGHDN, CDR2 FVKESK. In DNA, the CDR3 is TGTGCCAGCAGCGACAGGGCCTCGGGCGCCGGGTACAATGAGCAGTTCTTC. Residues: CASSDRASGAGYNEQFF.